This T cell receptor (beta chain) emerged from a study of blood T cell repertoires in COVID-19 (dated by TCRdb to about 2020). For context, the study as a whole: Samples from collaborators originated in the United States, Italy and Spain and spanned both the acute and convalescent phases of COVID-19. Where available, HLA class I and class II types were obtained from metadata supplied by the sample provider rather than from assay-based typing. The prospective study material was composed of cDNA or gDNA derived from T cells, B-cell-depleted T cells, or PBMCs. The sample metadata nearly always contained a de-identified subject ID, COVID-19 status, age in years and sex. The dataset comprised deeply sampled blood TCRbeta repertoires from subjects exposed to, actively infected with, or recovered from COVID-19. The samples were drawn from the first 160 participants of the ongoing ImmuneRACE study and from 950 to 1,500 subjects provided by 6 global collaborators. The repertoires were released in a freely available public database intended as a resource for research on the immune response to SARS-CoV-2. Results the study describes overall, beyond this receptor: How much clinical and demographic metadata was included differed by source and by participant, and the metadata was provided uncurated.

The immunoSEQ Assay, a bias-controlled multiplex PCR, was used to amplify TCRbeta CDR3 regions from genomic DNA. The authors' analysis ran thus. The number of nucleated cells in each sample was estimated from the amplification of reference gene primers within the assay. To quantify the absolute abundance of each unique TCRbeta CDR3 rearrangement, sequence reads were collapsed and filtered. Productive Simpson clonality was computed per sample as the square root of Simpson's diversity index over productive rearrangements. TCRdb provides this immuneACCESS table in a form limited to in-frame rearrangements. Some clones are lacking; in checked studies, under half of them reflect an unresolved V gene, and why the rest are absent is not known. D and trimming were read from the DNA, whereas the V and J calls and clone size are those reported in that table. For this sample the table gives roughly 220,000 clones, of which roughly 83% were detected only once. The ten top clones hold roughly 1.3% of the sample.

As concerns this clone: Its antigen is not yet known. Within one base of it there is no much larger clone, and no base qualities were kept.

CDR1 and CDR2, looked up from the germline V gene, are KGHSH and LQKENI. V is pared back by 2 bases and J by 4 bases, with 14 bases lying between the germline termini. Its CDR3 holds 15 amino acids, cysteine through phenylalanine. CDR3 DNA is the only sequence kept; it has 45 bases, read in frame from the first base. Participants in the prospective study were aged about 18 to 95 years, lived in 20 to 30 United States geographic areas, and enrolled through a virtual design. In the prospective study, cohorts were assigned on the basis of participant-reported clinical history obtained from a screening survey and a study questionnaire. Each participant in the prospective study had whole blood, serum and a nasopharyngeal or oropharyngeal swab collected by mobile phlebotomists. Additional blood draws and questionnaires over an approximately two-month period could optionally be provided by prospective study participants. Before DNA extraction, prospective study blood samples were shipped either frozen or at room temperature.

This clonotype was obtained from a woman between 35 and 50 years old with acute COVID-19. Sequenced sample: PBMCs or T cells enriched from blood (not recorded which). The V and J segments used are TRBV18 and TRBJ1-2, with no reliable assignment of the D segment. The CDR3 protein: CASSPGSSLSYGYTF. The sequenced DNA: TGTGCCAGCTCACCAGGCTCGTCCCTTTCCTATGGCTACACCTTC.